These 20 T cell receptor beta chains came from one sample sequenced in a study of blood T cell repertoires in COVID-19. Sequencing was performed with immunoSEQ multiplex PCR; in TCRdb, only in-frame clones are kept and a portion is missing. The sample yields a few hundred thousand clones, just under 90% seen once. Sample: peripheral blood. Receptors originate from a woman in her fifties or sixties with COVID-19, enrolled during active disease.

The genes are TRBV28 and TRBJ1-1, with D perhaps matching TRBD1 (6 bases). CDR1 MDHEN and CDR2 SYDVKM come from the germline V gene. V was clipped by 6 bases and J by 8 bases, with 10 bases between them. The CDR3 sequence is 11 residues long. The CDR3 loop reads CASRHRVEAFF. CDR3 nucleotide sequence: TGTGCCAGCAGACACAGGGTGGAAGCTTTCTTT.

The chain recombines TRBV12-5 with TRBJ2-3, with 8 nucleotides matching TRBD2. Looked up from germline, CDR1 is LGHNT and CDR2 is FRNRAP. The CDR3 runs 15 residues. Trimming removed 7 bases from V and 2 bases from J; junction bases left unmatched: 8. The CDR3: CASEREGKFTDTQYF. DNA for the CDR3: TGTGCTAGTGAACGGGAGGGAAAGTTCACAGATACGCAGTATTTT.

This chain uses TRBV6-1 with TRBJ1-3, with D maybe TRBD1 (6 bases). V was trimmed by 3 bases and J by 4 bases, leaving 10 bases between them. Germline V gives CDR1 MNHNS, CDR2 SASEGT. The CDR3 totals 14 residues. The CDR3 region is CASSDQGLGNTIYF. In nucleotides, the CDR3 is TGTGCCAGCAGTGATCAGGGGCTCGGAAACACCATATATTTT.

The chain links TRBV24-1 to TRBJ2-1, with 11 bases fitting TRBD2. Unmatched junction bases numbered 3, after V lost 4 bases and J lost 5 bases. The V gene's germline CDR1 is KGHDR and CDR2 SFDVKD. The CDR3 spans 15 residues. CDR3: CATSDPGLADNEQFF. In DNA, the CDR3 is TGTGCCACCAGTGACCCGGGACTAGCGGACAATGAGCAGTTCTTC.

The chain couples TRBV28 to TRBJ2-7, with 10 bases lining up with TRBD1. Trimming at V came to 4 bases and at J to 3 bases, leaving 0 bases not matched to a gene. Germline V gene sequence: CDR1 MDHEN, CDR2 SYDVKM. This CDR3 spans 13 amino acids. The CDR3 loop reads CASSWDRGYEQYF. The CDR3 nucleotides are TGTGCCAGCAGTTGGGACAGGGGCTACGAGCAGTACTTC.

The chain has TRBV6-6 and TRBJ2-1; 9 bases agree with TRBD1. V shed 6 bases and J 12 bases; nucleotides not matched to a gene: 6. CDR1 is MNHNY, CDR2 SVGAGI, per germline (reference sequence). The CDR3 contains 12 residues. CDR3 bases: TGTGCCAGCAGCTCCACAGGGGGCCGGCAGTTCTTC. Its protein is CASSSTGGRQFF.

This sequence joins TRBV5-1 and TRBJ1-6; 7 nucleotides match TRBD1. V lost 4 bases and J lost 5; bases outside the gene matches: 6. The germline V gene has CDR1 SGHRS and CDR2 YFSETQ. This CDR3 has 15 residues. In DNA, the CDR3 is TGCGCCAGCAGCCATGACAGGGTTAATAATTCACCCCTCCACTTT. Translation: CASSHDRVNNSPLHF.

V is TRBV30 and J is TRBJ2-1; the D gene is possibly TRBD2 (5 bases). V lost 0 bases to trimming and J lost 5 bases, with 11 bases between them. The germline gives CDR1 GTSNPN, CDR2 SVGIG (reference sequence). This CDR3 is built from 14 residues. This CDR3 reads CAWSVRLANNEQFF. CDR3 nucleotide sequence: TGTGCCTGGAGTGTACGGCTAGCCAACAATGAGCAGTTCTTC. Using reference TRBV30 and TRBJ2-1 for the parts outside the CDR3, the full variable domain is SQTIHQWPATLVQPVGSPLSLECTVEGTSNPNLYWYRQAAGRGLQLLFYSVGIGQISSEVPQNLSASRPQDRQFILSSKKLLLSDSGFYLCAWSVRLANNEQFFGPGTRLTVL.

The chain recombines TRBV18 with TRBJ2-3; no firm D call. Germline CDR1 reads KGHSH; CDR2 reads LQKENI. There are 15 residues in the CDR3. Trimming stripped 4 bases from V and 2 bases from J, with 13 bases between. The CDR3, as DNA: TGTGCCAGCTCACATTCACGAGACTTCACAGATACGCAGTATTTT. This codes for CASSHSRDFTDTQYF.

The rearrangement joins TRBV24-1 to TRBJ2-1; 14 nucleotides match TRBD2. This CDR3 contains 20 residues. CDR1 and CDR2 (germline): KGHDR, SFDVKD. The trim removed 2 bases at V and 0 bases at J, leaving 8 bases unmatched. The CDR3 loop is CATSDWDGTSGGGSYNEQFF. CDR3 nucleotides: TGTGCCACCAGTGATTGGGATGGGACTAGCGGGGGAGGCTCCTACAATGAGCAGTTCTTC.

The chain employs TRBV4-1 and TRBJ2-5; 8 nucleotides agree with TRBD2. V lost 0 bases and J lost 7; bases outside the gene matches: 13. Germline CDR1 MGHRA, CDR2 YSYEKL. CDR3 size: 17 residues. CDR3 in DNA: TGCGCCAGCAGCCAAGATCGGGGAGCGGGAGCTGAGGCGACCCAGTACTTC. Translated: CASSQDRGAGAEATQYF.

As concerns this clone: Other DNA sequences in this specimen translate into the identical CDR3. The genes are TRBV29-1 and TRBJ1-4; the match to TRBD1 covers 8 bases. This CDR3 has 12 amino acids. CDR1 and CDR2 (germline): SQVTM, ANQGSEA. The V segment lost 6 bases and the J segment 7 bases; nucleotides outside the gene matches: 4. CDR3 residues: CSVAGTGEKLFF. The CDR3 bases are TGCAGCGTAGCCGGGACAGGTGAAAAACTGTTTTTT.

This chain links TRBV5-6 with TRBJ1-1; TRBD1 might be the D (5 bases). The V gene lost 0 bases and the J gene lost 1 base, with 16 bases spanning the gap. Germline assignment: CDR1 SGHDT and CDR2 YYEEEE. There are 17 residues in the CDR3. The CDR3, as DNA: TGTGCCAGCAGCTTGGTTGGGGCGTGGGGGGAGAACACTGAAGCTTTCTTT. Its translation: CASSLVGAWGENTEAFF.

V usage is TRBV29-1 and J usage is TRBJ2-7; 7 nucleotides line up with TRBD1. V lost 5 bases, J lost 0 bases, and 4 bases stayed unmatched. CDR3 length equals 13 residues. Germline V CDR1 and CDR2: SQVTM, ANQGSEA. CDR3 bases: TGCAGCGTTCAGAGGACAGGCTCCTACGAGCAGTACTTC. Residues: CSVQRTGSYEQYF.

This chain uses TRBV6-1 with TRBJ2-7; TRBD2 matches 8 bases. Germline V gene data show CDR1 as MNHNS and CDR2 as SASEGT. V was clipped by 7 bases and J by 6 bases; unmatched bases: 11. This CDR3 has 14 amino acids. CDR3 amino acids: CASTQRGTSREQYF. The CDR3 coding sequence is TGTGCCAGCACCCAACGAGGGACTAGTCGCGAGCAGTACTTC.

The table lists this clone with a few counts. This chain uses TRBV7-3 with TRBJ2-1; 7 nucleotides agree with TRBD1. Germline trimming cut 5 bases from V and 3 bases from J; bases unmatched to any gene: 7. This CDR3 is built from 15 residues. Looked up from germline, CDR1 is SGHTA and CDR2 is FQGTGA. CDR3 residues: CASSTGTANYNEQFF. CDR3 in DNA: TGTGCCAGCAGCACGGGGACAGCGAACTACAATGAGCAGTTCTTC.

J is TRBJ2-1 and V is TRBV5-1; no definite D call. Trimming shortened V by 4 bases and J by 0 bases, and 11 bases separated the two germline ends. The CDR3 loop spans 15 amino acids. CDR1 and CDR2 from the germline V gene are SGHRS and YFSETQ. CDR3 in DNA: TGCGCCAGCAGCCGTACAGAGAACTCCTACAATGAGCAGTTCTTC. Encoded protein: CASSRTENSYNEQFF.

V gene TRBV29-1 combines with J gene TRBJ1-1; D unclear. CDR1 and CDR2 (germline): SQVTM, ANQGSEA. Trimming stripped 2 bases from V and 2 bases from J, with 9 bases between. The CDR3 spans 13 residues. CDR3 in DNA: TGCAGCGTTGAAACAGTTTCCAACACTGAAGCTTTCTTT. Translation: CSVETVSNTEAFF.

This chain connects TRBV6-2 or TRBV6-3 to TRBJ2-1, with D possibly matching TRBD2 (5 bases). The V gene's germline CDR1 is MNHEY and CDR2 SVGEGT. The CDR3 extends over 14 amino acids. V was pared by 4 bases and J by 8 bases, with 15 bases between. In DNA form, the CDR3 reads TGTGCCAGCAGTTCGGGTGGGAGTGTCGATGAGCAGTTCTTC. Translation gives CASSSGGSVDEQFF.

The chain has TRBV27 and TRBJ1-5; D ambiguous. The CDR3 runs 13 residues. Trimming cost V 3 bases and J 3 bases, with 6 bases left between them. Germline CDR1 reads MNHEY; CDR2 reads SMNVEV (reference sequence). DNA of the CDR3: TGTGCCAGCAGTTTGCAGGTCAATCAGCCCCAGCATTTT. It specifies CASSLQVNQPQHF.